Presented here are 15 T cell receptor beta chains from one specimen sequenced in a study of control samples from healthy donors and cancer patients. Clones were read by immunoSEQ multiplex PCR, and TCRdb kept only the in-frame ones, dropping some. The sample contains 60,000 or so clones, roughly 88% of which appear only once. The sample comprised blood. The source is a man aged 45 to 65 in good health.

The CDR3 DNA reads as TGTGCCAGCAATGGACAGGGGTTTGATTCACCCCTCCACTTT. This sequence encodes CASNGQGFDSPLHF. The chain carries TRBV2 and TRBJ1-6; TRBD1 agrees at 9 bases. The length of the CDR3 is 14 residues. In germline, CDR1 is SNHLY, CDR2 FYNNEI. J was trimmed by 8 bases and V by 7 bases; bases with no gene match: 6.

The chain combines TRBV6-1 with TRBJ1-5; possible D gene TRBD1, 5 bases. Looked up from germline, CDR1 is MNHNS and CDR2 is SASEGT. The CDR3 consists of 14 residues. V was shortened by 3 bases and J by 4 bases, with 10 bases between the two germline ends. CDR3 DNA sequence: TGTGCCAGCAGTGATCCGACAGATAATCAGCCCCAGCATTTT. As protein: CASSDPTDNQPQHF.

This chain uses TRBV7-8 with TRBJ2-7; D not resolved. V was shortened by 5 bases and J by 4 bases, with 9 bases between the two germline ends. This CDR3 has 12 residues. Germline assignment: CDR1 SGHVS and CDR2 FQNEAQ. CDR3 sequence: CASSQDRYEQYF. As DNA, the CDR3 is TGTGCCAGCAGCCAGGACCGGTACGAGCAGTACTTC.

DNA for the CDR3: TGTGCCAGCCGCCGGGACAGGGGAACCAAAAACATTCAGTACTTC. This translates into CASRRDRGTKNIQYF. The chain recombines TRBV19 with TRBJ2-4; TRBD1 aligns across 10 bases. Germline CDR1 LNHDA, CDR2 SQIVND (reference sequence). V was clipped by 9 bases and J by 2 bases; unmatched bases: 7. The CDR3 sequence is 15 residues long.

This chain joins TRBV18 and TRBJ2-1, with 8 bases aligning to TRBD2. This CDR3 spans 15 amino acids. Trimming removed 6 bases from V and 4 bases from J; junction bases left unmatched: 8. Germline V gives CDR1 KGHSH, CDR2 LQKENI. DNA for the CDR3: TGTGCCAGCTCCGTTCTAGCGGGTGGGTACAATGAGCAGTTCTTC. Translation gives CASSVLAGGYNEQFF. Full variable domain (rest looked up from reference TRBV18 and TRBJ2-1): NAGVMQNPRHLVRRRGQEARLRCSPMKGHSHVYWYRQLPEEGLKFMVYLQKENIIDESGMPKERFSAEFPKEGPSILRIQQVVRGDSAAYFCASSVLAGGYNEQFFGPGTRLTVL.

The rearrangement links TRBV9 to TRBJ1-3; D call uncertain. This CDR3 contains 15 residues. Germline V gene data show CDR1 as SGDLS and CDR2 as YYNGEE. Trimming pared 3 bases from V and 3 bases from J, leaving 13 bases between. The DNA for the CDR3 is TGTGCCAGCAGCGGAGCAGGAGGAGTTGGAAACACCATATATTTT. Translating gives CASSGAGGVGNTIYF.

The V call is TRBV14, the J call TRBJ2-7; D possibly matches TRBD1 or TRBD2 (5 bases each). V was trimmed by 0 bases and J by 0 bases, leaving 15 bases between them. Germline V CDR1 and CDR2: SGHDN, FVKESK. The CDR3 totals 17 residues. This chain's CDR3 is CASSQERGGIGSYEQYF. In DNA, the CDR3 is TGTGCCAGCAGCCAAGAGAGGGGTGGGATAGGCTCCTACGAGCAGTACTTC.

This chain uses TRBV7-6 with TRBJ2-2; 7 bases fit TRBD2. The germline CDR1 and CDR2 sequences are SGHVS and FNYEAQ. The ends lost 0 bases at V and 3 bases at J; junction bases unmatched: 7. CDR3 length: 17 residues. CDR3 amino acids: CASSLALQGGDTGELFF. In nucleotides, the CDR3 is TGTGCCAGCAGCTTAGCGCTTCAGGGAGGGGACACCGGGGAGCTGTTTTTT.

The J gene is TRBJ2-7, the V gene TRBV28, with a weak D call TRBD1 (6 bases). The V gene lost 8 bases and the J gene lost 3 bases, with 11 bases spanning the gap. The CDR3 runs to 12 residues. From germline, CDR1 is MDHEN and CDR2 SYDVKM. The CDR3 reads CASGTRGYEQYF. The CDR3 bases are TGTGCCAGCGGGACAAGGGGCTACGAGCAGTACTTC.

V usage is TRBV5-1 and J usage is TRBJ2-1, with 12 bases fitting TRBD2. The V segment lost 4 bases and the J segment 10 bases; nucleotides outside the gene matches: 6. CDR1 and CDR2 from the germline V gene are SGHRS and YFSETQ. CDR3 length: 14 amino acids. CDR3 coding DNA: TGCGCCAGCAGCACCCTGACTAGCGGGAGCGAGCAGTTCTTC. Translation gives CASSTLTSGSEQFF.

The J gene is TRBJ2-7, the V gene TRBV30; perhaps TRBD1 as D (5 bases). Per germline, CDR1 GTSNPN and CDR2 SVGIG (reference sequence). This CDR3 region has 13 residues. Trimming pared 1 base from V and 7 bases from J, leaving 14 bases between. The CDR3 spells CAWSGSVGEEQYF. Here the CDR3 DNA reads TGTGCCTGGAGTGGTAGTGTAGGGGAAGAGCAGTACTTC. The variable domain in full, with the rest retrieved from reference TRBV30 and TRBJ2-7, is SQTIHQWPATLVQPVGSPLSLECTVEGTSNPNLYWYRQAAGRGLQLLFYSVGIGQISSEVPQNLSASRPQDRQFILSSKKLLLSDSGFYLCAWSGSVGEEQYFGPGTRLTVT.

CDR3 in DNA: TGTGCCAGCAGTTTATCGGGACAGGGGGTCCAGCCCCAGCATTTT. Encoded protein: CASSLSGQGVQPQHF. The chain joins TRBV27 to TRBJ1-5, with 11 positions matching TRBD1. The junction had 2 bases not matched to a gene; V was cut back by 0 bases and J by 7 bases. This CDR3 comprises 15 residues. Germline CDR1 is MNHEY and CDR2 is SMNVEV (reference sequence).

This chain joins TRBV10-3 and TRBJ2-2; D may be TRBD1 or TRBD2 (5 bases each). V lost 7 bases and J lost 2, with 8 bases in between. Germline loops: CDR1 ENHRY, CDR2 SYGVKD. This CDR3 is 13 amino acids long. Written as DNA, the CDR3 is TGTGCCATCACCTGGGACAACACCGGGGAGCTGTTTTTT. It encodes CAITWDNTGELFF.

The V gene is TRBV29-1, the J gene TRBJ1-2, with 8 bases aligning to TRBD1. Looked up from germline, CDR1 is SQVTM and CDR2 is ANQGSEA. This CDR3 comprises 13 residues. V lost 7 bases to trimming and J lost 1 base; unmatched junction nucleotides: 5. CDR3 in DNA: TGCAGCGAACAAGGACAGGGTAACTATGGCTACACCTTC. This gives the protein CSEQGQGNYGYTF.

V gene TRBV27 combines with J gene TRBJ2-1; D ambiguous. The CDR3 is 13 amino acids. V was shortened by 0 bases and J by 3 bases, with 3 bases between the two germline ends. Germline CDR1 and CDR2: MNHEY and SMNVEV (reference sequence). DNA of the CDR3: TGTGCCAGCAGTTTATCCCTCTACAATGAGCAGTTCTTC. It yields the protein CASSLSLYNEQFF.